One sample yielded the 13 T cell receptor beta chains listed below, sequenced in a study of blood T cell repertoires in COVID-19. Produced via immunoSEQ multiplex PCR; TCRdb's table is partial and in-frame only. The sample includes about 170,000 clones, approximately 81% of them seen just once. Source material: peripheral blood. Every receptor here comes from a human donor with acute or convalescent COVID-19. The donor label of this sample is uncertain.

The rearrangement joins TRBV3-1 (or the pseudogene TRBV3-2) to TRBJ1-4; D might be TRBD1 (5 bases). This CDR3 has 14 amino acids. From germline, CDR1 is LGHDT and CDR2 YNNKEL (reference sequence). The V gene lost 4 bases and the J gene lost 11 bases, with 17 bases spanning the gap. CDR3 DNA sequence: TGTGCCAGCAGCCCGGGACGTACAGCGGGGAAACTGTTTTTT. Protein sequence: CASSPGRTAGKLFF.

The chain couples TRBV3-1 (or the pseudogene TRBV3-2) to TRBJ2-7, with 8 bases lining up with TRBD1. Germline CDR1 and CDR2: LGHDT and YNNKEL (reference sequence). The CDR3 extends over 14 amino acids. J lost 6 bases, V lost 6 bases, and 10 bases had no gene match. DNA of the CDR3: TGTGCCAGCAGGAACCGACAGGGGTCTGGCGAGCAGTACTTC. Its translation is CASRNRQGSGEQYF.

CDR3 DNA sequence: TGTGCCAGCTCACCCGCAGGGGGTGCCCCCTACAATGAGCAGTTCTTC. It specifies CASSPAGGAPYNEQFF. J is TRBJ2-1 and V is TRBV18; TRBD1 matches 7 bases. After removal of 3 bases from V and 2 bases from J, the junction contained 7 bases not matched to a gene. This CDR3 is built from 16 residues. Germline V lookup: CDR1 KGHSH, CDR2 LQKENI. Full variable domain (rest looked up from reference TRBV18 and TRBJ2-1): NAGVMQNPRHLVRRRGQEARLRCSPMKGHSHVYWYRQLPEEGLKFMVYLQKENIIDESGMPKERFSAEFPKEGPSILRIQQVVRGDSAAYFCASSPAGGAPYNEQFFGPGTRLTVL.

This chain links TRBV24-1 with TRBJ2-2; possible D gene TRBD1, 5 bases. V was pared by 3 bases and J by 2 bases, with 9 bases between. CDR1 KGHDR and CDR2 SFDVKD come from the germline V gene. This CDR3 contains 15 residues. CDR3 in amino acids: CATSDPRVNTGELFF. The CDR3 DNA is TGTGCCACCAGTGATCCCAGGGTCAACACCGGGGAGCTGTTTTTT.

This clone was observed a few times. The J gene is TRBJ1-6, the V gene TRBV5-1; D unclear. Germline V CDR1 and CDR2: SGHRS, YFSETQ. The V gene lost 0 bases and the J gene lost 3 bases, with 13 bases spanning the gap. The length of the CDR3 is 17 residues. CDR3 sequence reads: CASSLEGGRNYNSPLHF. In DNA form, the CDR3 reads TGCGCCAGCAGCTTGGAGGGAGGTCGGAACTATAATTCACCCCTCCACTTT.

This clone has just one count. This chain joins TRBV2 and TRBJ2-2; D ambiguous. The CDR3 is made up of 14 amino acids. In germline, CDR1 is SNHLY, CDR2 FYNNEI. V dropped 8 bases and J dropped 1 base, with 11 bases sitting between them. CDR3 bases: TGTGCCAGCGCACACTATTTGAACACCGGGGAGCTGTTTTTT. Translating it yields CASAHYLNTGELFF.

The chain combines TRBV19 with TRBJ2-1, with 7 bases matching TRBD2. The CDR3 runs 13 residues. V trimming: 7 bases; J trimming: 7 bases; junction bases outside the gene matches: 7. Germline values: CDR1 LNHDA, CDR2 SQIVND (reference sequence). The CDR3 loop reads CASNGGVWNEQFF. The CDR3 DNA follows: TGTGCCAGTAATGGGGGGGTGTGGAATGAGCAGTTCTTC. The entire variable domain, with the rest obtained from reference TRBV19 and TRBJ2-1, is as follows: DGGITQSPKYLFRKEGQNVTLSCEQNLNHDAMYWYRQDPGQGLRLIYYSQIVNDFQKGDIAEGYSVSREKKESFPLTVTSAQKNPTAFYLCASNGGVWNEQFFGPGTRLTVL.

The chain joins TRBV6-5 to TRBJ1-6, with D possibly TRBD1 on 6 matching bases. Germline CDR1 is MNHEY and CDR2 is SVGAGI. Trimming stripped 6 bases from V and 5 bases from J, with 11 bases between. The length of the CDR3 is 14 residues. This chain's CDR3 is CASRRGADNSPLHF. The CDR3 nucleotides read TGTGCCAGCAGGCGGGGGGCCGATAATTCACCCCTCCACTTT.

The chain links TRBV3-1 (or the pseudogene TRBV3-2) to TRBJ1-5; D not certain. The CDR3 has 12 residues. With 6 bases removed from V and 9 bases from J, the gap between germline ends came to 12 bases. Germline assignment: CDR1 LGHDT and CDR2 YNNKEL (reference sequence). The CDR3 DNA reads as TGTGCCAGCAGGCGTGGGGAGGGGCCCCAGCATTTT. Translated, it gives CASRRGEGPQHF.

The chain couples TRBV15 to TRBJ2-6; D possibly corresponds to TRBD2 (5 bases). Germline V lookup: CDR1 LNHNV, CDR2 YYDKDF (reference sequence). CDR3 size: 15 residues. V lost 1 base, J lost 4 bases, and 8 bases lay in between. The CDR3, as DNA: TGTGCCACCAGCAGAGCGGGGAACGGGGCCAACGTCCTGACTTTC. Residues: CATSRAGNGANVLTF.

V gene TRBV19 combines with J gene TRBJ1-1, with 9 bases identical to TRBD1. With V trimmed by 8 bases and J by 11 bases, 15 bases remained unmatched. CDR1 is LNHDA and CDR2 is SQIVND in the germline V gene (reference sequence). The CDR3 totals 14 residues. CDR3 nucleotide sequence: TGTGCCAGTGCCGAACAGGGGGCTGCTACTAGGGCTTTCTTT. Residues: CASAEQGAATRAFF. Complete variable domain (other parts from reference TRBV19 and TRBJ1-1): DGGITQSPKYLFRKEGQNVTLSCEQNLNHDAMYWYRQDPGQGLRLIYYSQIVNDFQKGDIAEGYSVSREKKESFPLTVTSAQKNPTAFYLCASAEQGAATRAFFGQGTRLTVV.

The chain has TRBV6-6 and TRBJ1-6; a weak D match, TRBD1 (6 bases). The V end lost 6 bases, the J end lost 5 bases, and 8 bases lay between the germline ends. From germline, CDR1 is MNHNY and CDR2 SVGAGI (reference sequence). This CDR3 is 13 amino acids long. The CDR3 DNA is TGTGCCAGCAGGCGACAGGATAATTCACCCCTCCACTTT. Amino acid sequence: CASRRQDNSPLHF.

The rearrangement uses TRBV3-1 (or the pseudogene TRBV3-2) and TRBJ2-7; tentative D call: TRBD2 (5 bases). The ends were cut back, 4 bases at V and 5 bases at J, with 24 bases in the middle. Germline lookup yields CDR1 LGHDT and CDR2 YNNKEL (reference sequence). The CDR3 has 17 amino acids. The CDR3 DNA reads TGTGCCAGCAGCCCTTATGTGGTTCGGGGTACGAAAAACGAGCAGTACTTC. Protein product: CASSPYVVRGTKNEQYF.